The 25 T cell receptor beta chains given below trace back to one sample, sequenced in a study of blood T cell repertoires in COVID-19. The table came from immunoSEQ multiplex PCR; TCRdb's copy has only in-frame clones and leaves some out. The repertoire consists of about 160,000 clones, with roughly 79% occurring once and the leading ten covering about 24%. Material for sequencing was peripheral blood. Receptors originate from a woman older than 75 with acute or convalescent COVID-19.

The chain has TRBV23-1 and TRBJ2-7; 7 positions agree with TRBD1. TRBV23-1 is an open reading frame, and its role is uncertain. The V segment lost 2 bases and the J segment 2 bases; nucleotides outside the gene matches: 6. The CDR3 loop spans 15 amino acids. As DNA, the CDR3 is TGCGCCAGCAGTCAAGGGCGGACAGGCCCCTACGAGCAGTACTTC. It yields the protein CASSQGRTGPYEQYF.

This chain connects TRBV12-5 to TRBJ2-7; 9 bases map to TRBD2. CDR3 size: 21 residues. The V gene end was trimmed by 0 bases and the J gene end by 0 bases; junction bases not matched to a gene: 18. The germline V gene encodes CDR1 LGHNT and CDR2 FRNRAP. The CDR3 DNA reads TGTGCTAGTGGTTTGGTACATGCCTTCGTCCTAGCGGGACAAGACTCCTACGAGCAGTACTTC. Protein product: CASGLVHAFVLAGQDSYEQYF. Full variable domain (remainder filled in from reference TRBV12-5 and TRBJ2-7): DARVTQTPRHKVTEMGQEVTMRCQPILGHNTVFWYRQTMMQGLELLAYFRNRAPLDDSGMPKDRFSAEMPDATLATLKIQPSEPRDSAVYFCASGLVHAFVLAGQDSYEQYFGPGTRLTVT.

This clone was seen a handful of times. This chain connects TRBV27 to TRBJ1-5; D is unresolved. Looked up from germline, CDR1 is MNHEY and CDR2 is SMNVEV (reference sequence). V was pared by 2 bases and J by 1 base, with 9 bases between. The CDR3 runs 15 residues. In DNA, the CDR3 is TGTGCCAGCAGTTTAGCAGGAGGGAGCAATCAGCCCCAGCATTTT. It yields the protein CASSLAGGSNQPQHF.

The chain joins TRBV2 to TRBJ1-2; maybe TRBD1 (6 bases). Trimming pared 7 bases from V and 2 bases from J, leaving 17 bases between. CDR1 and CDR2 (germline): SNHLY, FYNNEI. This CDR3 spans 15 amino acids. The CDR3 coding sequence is TGTGCCAGCACCCGCTACAGGGAAACCAACTATGGCTACACCTTC. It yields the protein CASTRYRETNYGYTF.

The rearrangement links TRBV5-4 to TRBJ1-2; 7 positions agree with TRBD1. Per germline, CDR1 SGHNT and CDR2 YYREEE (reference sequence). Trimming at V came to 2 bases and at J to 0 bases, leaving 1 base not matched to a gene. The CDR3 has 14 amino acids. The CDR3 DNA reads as TGTGCCAGCAGCTTTGACAGGGCTAACTATGGCTACACCTTC. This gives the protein CASSFDRANYGYTF.

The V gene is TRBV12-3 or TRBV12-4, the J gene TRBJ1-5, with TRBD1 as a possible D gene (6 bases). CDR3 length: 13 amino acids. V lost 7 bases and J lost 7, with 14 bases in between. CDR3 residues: CASKGGEGQPQHF. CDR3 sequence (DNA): TGTGCCAGCAAAGGGGGTGAGGGGCAGCCCCAGCATTTT.

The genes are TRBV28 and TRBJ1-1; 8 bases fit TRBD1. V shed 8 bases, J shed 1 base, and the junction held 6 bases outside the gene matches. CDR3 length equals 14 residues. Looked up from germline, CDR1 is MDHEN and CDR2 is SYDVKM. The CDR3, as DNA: TGTGCCAGCTCTCCAGGGGGCCGGAACACTGAAGCTTTCTTT. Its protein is CASSPGGRNTEAFF.

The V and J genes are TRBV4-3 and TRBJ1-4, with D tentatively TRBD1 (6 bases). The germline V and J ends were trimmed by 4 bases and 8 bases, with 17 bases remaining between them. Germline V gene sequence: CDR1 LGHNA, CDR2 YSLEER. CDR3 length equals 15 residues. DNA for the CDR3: TGCGCCAGCAGCCCGGGACACTCTGGAGAAGAAAAACTGTTTTTT. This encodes CASSPGHSGEEKLFF.

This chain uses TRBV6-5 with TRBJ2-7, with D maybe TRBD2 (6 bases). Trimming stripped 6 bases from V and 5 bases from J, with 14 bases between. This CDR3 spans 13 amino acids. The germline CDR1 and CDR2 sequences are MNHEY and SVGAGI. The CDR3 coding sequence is TGTGCCAGCAGAATGGGCGGGAACAACGAGCAGTACTTC. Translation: CASRMGGNNEQYF.

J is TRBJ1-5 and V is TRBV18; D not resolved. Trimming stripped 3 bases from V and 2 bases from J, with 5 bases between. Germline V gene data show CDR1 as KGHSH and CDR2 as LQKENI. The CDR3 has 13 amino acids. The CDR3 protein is CASSPSRNQPQHF. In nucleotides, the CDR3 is TGTGCCAGCTCACCCTCCCGCAATCAGCCCCAGCATTTT.

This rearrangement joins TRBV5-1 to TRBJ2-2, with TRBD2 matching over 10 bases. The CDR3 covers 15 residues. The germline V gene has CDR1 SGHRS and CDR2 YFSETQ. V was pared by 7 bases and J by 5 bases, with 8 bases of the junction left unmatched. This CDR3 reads CASLPAGGGTGELFF. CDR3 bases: TGCGCCAGCCTCCCAGCGGGAGGGGGTACCGGGGAGCTGTTTTTT.

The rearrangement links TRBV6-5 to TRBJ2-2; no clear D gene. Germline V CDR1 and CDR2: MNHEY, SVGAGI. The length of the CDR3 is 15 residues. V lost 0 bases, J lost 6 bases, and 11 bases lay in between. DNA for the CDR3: TGTGCCAGCAGTTACTCGAGATATCTAGCCGGGGAGCTGTTTTTT. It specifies CASSYSRYLAGELFF.

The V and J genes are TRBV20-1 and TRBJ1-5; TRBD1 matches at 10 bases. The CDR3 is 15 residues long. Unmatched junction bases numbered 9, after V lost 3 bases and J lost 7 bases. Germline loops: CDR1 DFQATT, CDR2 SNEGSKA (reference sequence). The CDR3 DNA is TGCAGTGCTAGTTTGCCCGGGACAGGGGAACAGCCCCAGCATTTT. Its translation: CSASLPGTGEQPQHF.

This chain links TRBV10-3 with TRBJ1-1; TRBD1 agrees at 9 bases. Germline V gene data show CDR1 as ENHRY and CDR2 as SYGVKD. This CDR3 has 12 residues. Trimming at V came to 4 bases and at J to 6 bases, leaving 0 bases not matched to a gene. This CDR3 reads CAISGQGAEAFF. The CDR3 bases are TGTGCCATCAGTGGACAGGGGGCTGAAGCTTTCTTT.

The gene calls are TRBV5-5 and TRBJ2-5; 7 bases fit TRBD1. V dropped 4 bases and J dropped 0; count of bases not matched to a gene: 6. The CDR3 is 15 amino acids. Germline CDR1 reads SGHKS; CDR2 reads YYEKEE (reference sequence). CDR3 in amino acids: CASSPRTGHQETQYF. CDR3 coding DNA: TGTGCCAGCAGCCCAAGGACAGGACACCAAGAGACCCAGTACTTC. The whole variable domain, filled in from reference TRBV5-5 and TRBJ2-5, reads DAGVTQSPTHLIKTRGQQVTLRCSPISGHKSVSWYQQVLGQGPQFIFQYYEKEERGRGNFPDRFSARQFPNYSSELNVNALLLGDSALYLCASSPRTGHQETQYFGPGTRLLVL.

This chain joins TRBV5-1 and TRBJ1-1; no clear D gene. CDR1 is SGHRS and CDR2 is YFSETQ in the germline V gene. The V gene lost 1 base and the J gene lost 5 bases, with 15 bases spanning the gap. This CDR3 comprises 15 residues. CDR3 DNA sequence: TGCGCCAGCAGCTTGTTTGGCCGCGGGGTGACTGAAGCTTTCTTT. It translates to CASSLFGRGVTEAFF.

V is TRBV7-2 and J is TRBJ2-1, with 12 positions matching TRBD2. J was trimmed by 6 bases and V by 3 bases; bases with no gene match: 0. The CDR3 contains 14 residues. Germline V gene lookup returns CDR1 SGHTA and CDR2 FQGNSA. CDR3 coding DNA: TGTGCCAGCAGCTTGACTAGCGGGAGCAATGAGCAGTTCTTC. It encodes CASSLTSGSNEQFF.

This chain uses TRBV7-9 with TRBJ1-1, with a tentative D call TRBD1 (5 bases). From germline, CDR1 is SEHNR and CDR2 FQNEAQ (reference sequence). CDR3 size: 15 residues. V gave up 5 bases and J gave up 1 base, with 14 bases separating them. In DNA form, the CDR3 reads TGTGCCAGCAGCGCCAGGCGGGGGACGAACACTGAAGCTTTCTTT. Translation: CASSARRGTNTEAFF.

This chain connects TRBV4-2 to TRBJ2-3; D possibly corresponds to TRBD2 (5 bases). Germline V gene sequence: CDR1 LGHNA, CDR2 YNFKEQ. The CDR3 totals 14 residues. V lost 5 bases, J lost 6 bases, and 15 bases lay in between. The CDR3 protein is CASSTRDPADTQYF. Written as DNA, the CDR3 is TGTGCCAGCAGCACCCGGGATCCGGCCGATACGCAGTATTTT.

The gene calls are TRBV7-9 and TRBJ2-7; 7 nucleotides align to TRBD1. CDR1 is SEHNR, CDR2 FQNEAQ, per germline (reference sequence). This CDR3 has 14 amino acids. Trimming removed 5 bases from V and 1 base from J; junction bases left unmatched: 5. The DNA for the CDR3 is TGTGCCAGCAGCCCGGTGGGACAGTCCTACGAGCAGTACTTC. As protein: CASSPVGQSYEQYF. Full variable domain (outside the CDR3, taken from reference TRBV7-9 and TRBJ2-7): DTGVSQNPRHKITKRGQNVTFRCDPISEHNRLYWYRQTLGQGPEFLTYFQNEAQLEKSRLLSDRFSAERPKGSFSTLEIQRTEQGDSAMYLCASSPVGQSYEQYFGPGTRLTVT.

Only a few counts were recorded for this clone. Here the CDR3 DNA reads TGTGCCAGCACCGACAGGGCCGCCTACAATGAGCAGTTCTTC. This encodes CASTDRAAYNEQFF. This chain joins TRBV2 and TRBJ2-1; TRBD1 agrees at 7 bases. The V gene's germline CDR1 is SNHLY and CDR2 FYNNEI. J gave up 2 bases and V 7 bases, and 5 bases lay outside the gene matches. The CDR3 has 14 residues.

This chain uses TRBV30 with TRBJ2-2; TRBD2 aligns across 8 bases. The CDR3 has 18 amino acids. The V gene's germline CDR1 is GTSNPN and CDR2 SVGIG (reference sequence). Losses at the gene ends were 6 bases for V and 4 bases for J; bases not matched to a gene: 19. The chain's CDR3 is CACPPGESGRTGTGELFF. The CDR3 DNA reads TGTGCCTGCCCCCCGGGGGAAAGCGGGAGAACCGGCACCGGGGAGCTGTTTTTT.

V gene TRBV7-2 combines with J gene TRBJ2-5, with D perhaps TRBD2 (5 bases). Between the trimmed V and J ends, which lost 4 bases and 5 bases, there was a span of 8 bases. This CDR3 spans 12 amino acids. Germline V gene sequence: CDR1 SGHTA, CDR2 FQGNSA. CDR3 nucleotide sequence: TGTGCCAGCAGCTCTACTAGTGAGACCCAGTACTTC. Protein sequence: CASSSTSETQYF.

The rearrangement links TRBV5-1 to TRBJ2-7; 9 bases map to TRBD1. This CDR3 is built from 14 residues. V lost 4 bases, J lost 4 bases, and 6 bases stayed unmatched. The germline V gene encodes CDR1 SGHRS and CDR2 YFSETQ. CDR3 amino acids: CASSLGTGRYEQYF. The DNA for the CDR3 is TGCGCCAGCAGCCTCGGGACAGGGAGGTACGAGCAGTACTTC.

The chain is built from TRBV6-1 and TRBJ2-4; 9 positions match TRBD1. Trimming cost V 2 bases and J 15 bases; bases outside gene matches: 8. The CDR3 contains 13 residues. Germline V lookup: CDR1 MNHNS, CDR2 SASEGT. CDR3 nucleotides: TGTGCCAGCAGTGAAACGGGACAGGGCCCCTTGTACTTC. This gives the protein CASSETGQGPLYF.